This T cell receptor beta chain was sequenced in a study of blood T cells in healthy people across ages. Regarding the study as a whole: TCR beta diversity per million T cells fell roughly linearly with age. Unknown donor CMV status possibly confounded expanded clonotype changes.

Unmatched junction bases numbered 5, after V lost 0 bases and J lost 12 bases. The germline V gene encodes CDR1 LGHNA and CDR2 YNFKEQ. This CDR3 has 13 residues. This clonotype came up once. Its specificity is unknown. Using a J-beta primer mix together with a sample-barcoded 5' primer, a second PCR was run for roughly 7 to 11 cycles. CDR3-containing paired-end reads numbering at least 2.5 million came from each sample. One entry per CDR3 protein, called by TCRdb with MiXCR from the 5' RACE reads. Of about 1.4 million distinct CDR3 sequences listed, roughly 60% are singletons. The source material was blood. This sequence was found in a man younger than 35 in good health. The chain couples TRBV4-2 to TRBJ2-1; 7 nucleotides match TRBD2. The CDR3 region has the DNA TGTGCCAGCAGCCAAGATGGGAGCGGGGTGCAGTTCTTC. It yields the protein CASSQDGSGVQFF.